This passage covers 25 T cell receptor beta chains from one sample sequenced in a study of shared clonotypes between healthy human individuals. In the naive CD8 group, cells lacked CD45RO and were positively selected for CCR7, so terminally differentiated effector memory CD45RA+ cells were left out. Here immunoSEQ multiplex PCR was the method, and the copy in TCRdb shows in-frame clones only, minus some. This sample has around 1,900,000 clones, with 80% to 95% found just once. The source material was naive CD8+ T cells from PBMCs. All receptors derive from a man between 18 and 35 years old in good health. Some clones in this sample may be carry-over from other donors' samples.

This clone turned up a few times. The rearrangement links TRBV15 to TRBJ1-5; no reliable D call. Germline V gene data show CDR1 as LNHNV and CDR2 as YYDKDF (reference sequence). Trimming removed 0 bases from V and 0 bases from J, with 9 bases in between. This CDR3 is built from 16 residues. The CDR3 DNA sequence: TGTGCCACCAGCAGAGAGCTTAAATATAGCAATCAGCCCCAGCATTTT. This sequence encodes CATSRELKYSNQPQHF.

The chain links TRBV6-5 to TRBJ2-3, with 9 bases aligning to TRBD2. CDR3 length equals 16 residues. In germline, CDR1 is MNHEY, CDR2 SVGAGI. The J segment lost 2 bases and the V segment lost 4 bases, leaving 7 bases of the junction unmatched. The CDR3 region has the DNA TGTGCCAGCAGTTCCCCCCGACTAGCGGACACAGATACGCAGTATTTT. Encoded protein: CASSSPRLADTDTQYF.

In DNA, the CDR3 is TGTGCCAGCAGTTTATCCCTCGGGACAGGTCATAGCGAGCAGTACTTC. Translation gives CASSLSLGTGHSEQYF. The rearrangement links TRBV27 to TRBJ2-7; 8 bases agree with TRBD1. The CDR3 length is 16 residues. Germline CDR1 reads MNHEY; CDR2 reads SMNVEV (reference sequence). V dropped 0 bases and J dropped 6; count of bases not matched to a gene: 10.

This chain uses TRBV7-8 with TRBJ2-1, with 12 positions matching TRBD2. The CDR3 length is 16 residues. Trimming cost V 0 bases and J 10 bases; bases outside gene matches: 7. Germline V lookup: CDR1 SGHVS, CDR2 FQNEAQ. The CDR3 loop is CASSLAYGLAGGEQFF. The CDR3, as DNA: TGTGCCAGCAGCTTAGCTTATGGGCTAGCGGGGGGGGAGCAGTTCTTC.

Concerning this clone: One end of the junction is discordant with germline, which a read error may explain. This CDR3 reads CASCFSREVCGYTF. DNA for the CDR3: TGTGCCAGCTGTTTTTCGCGGGAGGTTTGCGGCTACACCTTC. V is TRBV27 and J is TRBJ1-2; D ambiguous. This CDR3 region has 14 residues. CDR1 and CDR2 from the germline V gene are MNHEY and SMNVEV (reference sequence).

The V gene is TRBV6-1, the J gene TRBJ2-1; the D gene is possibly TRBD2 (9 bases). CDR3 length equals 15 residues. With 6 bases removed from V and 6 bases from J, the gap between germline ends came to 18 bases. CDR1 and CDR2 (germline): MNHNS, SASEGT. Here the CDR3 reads CASRRASGTGNEQFF. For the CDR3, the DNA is TGTGCCAGCAGGCGGGCTAGCGGGACAGGCAATGAGCAGTTCTTC.

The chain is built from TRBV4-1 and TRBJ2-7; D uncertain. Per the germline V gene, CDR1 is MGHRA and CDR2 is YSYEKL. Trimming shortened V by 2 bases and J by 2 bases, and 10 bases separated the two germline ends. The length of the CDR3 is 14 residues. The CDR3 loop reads CASSQWLGPYEQYF. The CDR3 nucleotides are TGCGCCAGCAGCCAATGGCTAGGCCCCTACGAGCAGTACTTC.

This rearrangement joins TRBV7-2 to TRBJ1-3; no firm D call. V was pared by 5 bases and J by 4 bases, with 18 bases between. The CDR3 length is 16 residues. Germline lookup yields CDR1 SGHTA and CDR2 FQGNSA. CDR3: CASSPRGPVGGNTIYF. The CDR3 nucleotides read TGTGCCAGCAGCCCCCGTGGGCCCGTGGGCGGAAACACCATATATTTT.

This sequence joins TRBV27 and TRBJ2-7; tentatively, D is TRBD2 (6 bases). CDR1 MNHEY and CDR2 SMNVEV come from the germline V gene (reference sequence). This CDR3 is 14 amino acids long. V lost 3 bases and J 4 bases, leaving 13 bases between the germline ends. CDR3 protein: CASSFGAGRYEQYF. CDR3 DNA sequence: TGTGCCAGCAGTTTCGGCGCGGGAAGGTACGAGCAGTACTTC.

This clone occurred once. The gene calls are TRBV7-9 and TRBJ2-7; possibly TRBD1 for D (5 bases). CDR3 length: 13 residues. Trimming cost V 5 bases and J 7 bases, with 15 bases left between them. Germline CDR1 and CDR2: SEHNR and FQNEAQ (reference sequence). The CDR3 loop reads CASSQAGSGEQYF. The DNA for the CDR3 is TGTGCCAGCAGCCAAGCAGGGTCGGGTGAGCAGTACTTC.

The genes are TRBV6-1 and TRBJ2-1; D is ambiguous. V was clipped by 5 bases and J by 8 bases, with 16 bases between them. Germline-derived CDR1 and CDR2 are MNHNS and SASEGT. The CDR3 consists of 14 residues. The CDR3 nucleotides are TGTGCCAGCAGTACCTTTGACGTAGCCTATGAGCAGTTCTTC. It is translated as CASSTFDVAYEQFF.

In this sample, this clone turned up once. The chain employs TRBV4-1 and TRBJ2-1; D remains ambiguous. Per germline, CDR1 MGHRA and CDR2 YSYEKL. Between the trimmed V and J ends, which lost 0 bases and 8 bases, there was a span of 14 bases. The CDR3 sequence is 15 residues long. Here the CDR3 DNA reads TGCGCCAGCAGCCAAGAACCCCTAGTGGTCGATGAGCAGTTCTTC. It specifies CASSQEPLVVDEQFF.

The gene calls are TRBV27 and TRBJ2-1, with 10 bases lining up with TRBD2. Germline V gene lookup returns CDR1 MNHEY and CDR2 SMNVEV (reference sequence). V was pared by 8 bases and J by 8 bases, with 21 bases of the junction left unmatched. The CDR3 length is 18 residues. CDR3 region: CASHKLFEREGLVHEQFF. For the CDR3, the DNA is TGTGCCAGCCACAAACTTTTCGAGCGGGAGGGCCTCGTCCATGAGCAGTTCTTC.

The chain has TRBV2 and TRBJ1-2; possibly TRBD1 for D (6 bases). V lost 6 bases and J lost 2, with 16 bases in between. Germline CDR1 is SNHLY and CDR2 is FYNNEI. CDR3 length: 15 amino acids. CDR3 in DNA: TGTGCCAGCAGGAGGGACACTCTAACGAACTATGGCTACACCTTC. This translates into CASRRDTLTNYGYTF. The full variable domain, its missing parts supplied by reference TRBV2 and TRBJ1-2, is EPEVTQTPSHQVTQMGQEVILRCVPISNHLYFYWYRQILGQKVEFLVSFYNNEISEKSEIFDDQFSVERPDGSNFTLKIRSTKLEDSAMYFCASRRDTLTNYGYTFGSGTRLTVV.

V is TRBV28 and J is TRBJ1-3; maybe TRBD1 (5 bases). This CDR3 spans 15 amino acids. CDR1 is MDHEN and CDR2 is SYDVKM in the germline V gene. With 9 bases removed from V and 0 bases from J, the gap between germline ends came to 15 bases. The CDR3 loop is CASITTESSGNTIYF. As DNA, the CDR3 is TGTGCCAGTATTACGACAGAGAGCTCTGGAAACACCATATATTTT.

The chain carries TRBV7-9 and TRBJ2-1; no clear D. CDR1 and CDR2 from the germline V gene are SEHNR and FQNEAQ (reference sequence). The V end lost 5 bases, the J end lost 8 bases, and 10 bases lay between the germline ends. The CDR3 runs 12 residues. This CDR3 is CASSAIRDEQFF. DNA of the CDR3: TGTGCCAGCAGCGCCATTAGGGATGAGCAGTTCTTC.

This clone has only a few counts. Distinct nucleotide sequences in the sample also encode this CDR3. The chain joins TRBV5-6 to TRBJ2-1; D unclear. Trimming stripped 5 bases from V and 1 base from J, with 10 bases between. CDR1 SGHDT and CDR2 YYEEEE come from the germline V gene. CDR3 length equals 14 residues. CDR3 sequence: CASSYDSSYNEQFF. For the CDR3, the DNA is TGTGCCAGCAGTTATGACTCTTCCTACAATGAGCAGTTCTTC.

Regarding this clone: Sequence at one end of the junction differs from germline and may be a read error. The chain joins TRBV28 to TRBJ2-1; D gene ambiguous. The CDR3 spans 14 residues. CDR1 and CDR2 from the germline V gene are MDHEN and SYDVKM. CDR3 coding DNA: TGTGCCAGCAGCCCCGCGGTAGCCAATGAGCAGTTGGTCTTC. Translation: CASSPAVANEQLVF.

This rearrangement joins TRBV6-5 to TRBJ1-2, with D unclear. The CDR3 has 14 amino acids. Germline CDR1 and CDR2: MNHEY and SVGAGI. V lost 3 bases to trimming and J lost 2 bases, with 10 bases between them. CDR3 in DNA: TGTGCCAGCAGTTATGTCGAGGGCAACTATGGCTACACCTTC. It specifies CASSYVEGNYGYTF.

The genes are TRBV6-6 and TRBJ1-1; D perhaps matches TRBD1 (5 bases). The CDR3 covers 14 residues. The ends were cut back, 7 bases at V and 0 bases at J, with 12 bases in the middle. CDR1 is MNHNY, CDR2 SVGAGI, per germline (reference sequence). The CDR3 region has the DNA TGTGCCAGCAACCACCACAGGATGAACACTGAAGCTTTCTTT. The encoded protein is CASNHHRMNTEAFF.

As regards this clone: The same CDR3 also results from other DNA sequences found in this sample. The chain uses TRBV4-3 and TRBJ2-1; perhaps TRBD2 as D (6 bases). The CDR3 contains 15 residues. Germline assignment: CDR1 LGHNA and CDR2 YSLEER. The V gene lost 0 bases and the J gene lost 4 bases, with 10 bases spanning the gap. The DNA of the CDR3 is TGCGCCAGCAGCCAAGACGTCGGGGGATACAATGAGCAGTTCTTC. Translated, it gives CASSQDVGGYNEQFF.

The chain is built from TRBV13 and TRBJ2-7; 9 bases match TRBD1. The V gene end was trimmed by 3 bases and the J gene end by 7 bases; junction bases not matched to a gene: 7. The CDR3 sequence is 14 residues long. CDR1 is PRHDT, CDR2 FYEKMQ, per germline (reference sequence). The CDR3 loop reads CASSLETGGREQYF. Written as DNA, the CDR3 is TGTGCCAGCAGCTTGGAGACAGGGGGTCGGGAGCAGTACTTC.

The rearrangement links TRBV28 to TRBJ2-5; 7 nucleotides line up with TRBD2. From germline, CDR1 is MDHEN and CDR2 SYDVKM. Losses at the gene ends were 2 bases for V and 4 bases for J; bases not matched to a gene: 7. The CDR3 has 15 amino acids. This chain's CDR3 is CASSLVWEGLETQYF. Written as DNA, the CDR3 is TGTGCCAGCAGTTTAGTGTGGGAGGGCTTAGAGACCCAGTACTTC.

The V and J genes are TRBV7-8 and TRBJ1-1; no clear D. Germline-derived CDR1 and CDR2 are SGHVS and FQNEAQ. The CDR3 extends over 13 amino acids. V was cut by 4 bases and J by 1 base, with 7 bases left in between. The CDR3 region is CASSSRRNTEAFF. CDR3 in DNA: TGTGCCAGCAGCTCGCGTAGGAACACTGAAGCTTTCTTT. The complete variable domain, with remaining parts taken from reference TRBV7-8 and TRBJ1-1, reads GAGVSQSPRYKVAKRGQDVALRCDPISGHVSLFWYQQALGQGPEFLTYFQNEAQLDKSGLPSDRFFAERPEGSVSTLKIQRTQQEDSAVYLCASSSRRNTEAFFGQGTRLTVV.

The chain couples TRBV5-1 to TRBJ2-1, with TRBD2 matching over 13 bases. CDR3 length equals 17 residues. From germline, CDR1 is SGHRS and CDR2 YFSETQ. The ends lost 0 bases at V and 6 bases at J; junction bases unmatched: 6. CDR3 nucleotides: TGCGCCAGCAGCTTGGACGGACTAGCGGGAGTGGGCAATGAGCAGTTCTTC. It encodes CASSLDGLAGVGNEQFF.